A single sample gave rise to the 29 T cell receptor beta chains below, sequenced in a study of cytotoxic CD8 clonotypes in ibrutinib-treated CLL listed by TCRdb under 2021. What this sample's time point label stands for: 12 months on ibrutinib. The library came from the immunoSEQ multiplex PCR assay. The table was pulled from immuneACCESS by TCRdb, which kept in-frame rearrangements only. Such tables lose some clones; where checked, under half of the loss comes from unresolved V genes, and the rest has no known cause. The sample profile shows fewer than 70,000 clones; around 68% of them were found once. The ten largest make up roughly two fifths of the sample. Sequenced here: PBMCs, sampled after 12 months of ibrutinib treatment. The receptor source for this set is a human donor with chronic lymphocytic leukemia.

The chain carries TRBV27 and TRBJ2-5; TRBD2 agrees at 14 bases. CDR1 is MNHEY, CDR2 SMNVEV, per germline (reference sequence). The CDR3 runs 16 residues. V lost 4 bases to trimming and J lost 5 bases; unmatched junction nucleotides: 6. CDR3 sequence reads: CASSSTSGRAYETQYF. DNA for the CDR3: TGTGCCAGCAGTTCGACTAGCGGGAGGGCCTATGAGACCCAGTACTTC.

The chain links TRBV7-2 to TRBJ2-7; D is possibly TRBD2 (6 bases). Germline CDR1 reads SGHTA; CDR2 reads FQGNSA. The germline V and J ends were trimmed by 2 bases and 7 bases, with 15 bases remaining between them. The CDR3 runs 14 residues. CDR3 nucleotides: TGTGCCAGCAGCTTATCCACCGCGGGGTTGGAGCAGTACTTC. It specifies CASSLSTAGLEQYF. Combining the CDR3 with reference TRBV7-2 and TRBJ2-7 gives the whole variable domain GAGVSQSPSNKVTEKGKDVELRCDPISGHTALYWYRQSLGQGLEFLIYFQGNSAPDKSGLPSDRFSAERTGGSVSTLTIQRTQQEDSAVYLCASSLSTAGLEQYFGPGTRLTVT.

V is TRBV6-5 and J is TRBJ2-3; TRBD1 matches at 11 bases. The length of the CDR3 is 15 residues. V trimming: 6 bases; J trimming: 4 bases; junction bases outside the gene matches: 6. Germline CDR1 and CDR2: MNHEY and SVGAGI. The CDR3 DNA reads TGTGCCAGCAGCCTCGGACAGGGGGCGGCAGATACGCAGTATTTT. It yields the protein CASSLGQGAADTQYF.

This clone has more than one count but fewer than ten. The chain employs TRBV4-1 and TRBJ2-1, with no clear D. V lost 1 base and J lost 15, with 16 bases in between. The CDR3 loop spans 13 amino acids. Germline V CDR1 and CDR2: MGHRA, YSYEKL. DNA for the CDR3: TGCGCCAGCAGCCAAGGGGAAGGACGCACCATGTTCTTC. It encodes CASSQGEGRTMFF.

This clone has just one count. This chain uses TRBV20-1 with TRBJ1-2; TRBD1 is a possible D gene (5 bases). V shed 7 bases and J shed 6 bases, with 12 bases lying between them. Germline V gene sequence: CDR1 DFQATT, CDR2 SNEGSKA (reference sequence). This CDR3 region has 11 residues. In nucleotides, the CDR3 is TGCAGTGGGGGGACGGAGAATGGCTACACCTTC. Translated: CSGGTENGYTF.

This chain links TRBV28 with TRBJ2-1; D unresolved. V lost 2 bases and J 8 bases, leaving 4 bases between the germline ends. Germline V CDR1 and CDR2: MDHEN, SYDVKM. The CDR3 runs 11 residues. CDR3: CASSLGHEQFF. The CDR3 DNA is TGTGCCAGCAGTTTAGGGCATGAGCAGTTCTTC.

V usage is TRBV29-1 and J usage is TRBJ2-7; D may be TRBD1 (6 bases). With 4 bases removed from V and 2 bases from J, the gap between germline ends came to 9 bases. CDR1 is SQVTM, CDR2 ANQGSEA, per germline. This CDR3 is built from 12 residues. In nucleotides, the CDR3 is TGCAGCGTTGCCGAGGGGGCCTACGAGCAGTACTTC. Its protein is CSVAEGAYEQYF.

This rearrangement joins TRBV28 to TRBJ2-2; no reliable D call. The germline CDR1 and CDR2 sequences are MDHEN and SYDVKM. CDR3 length: 15 residues. The V gene lost 1 base and the J gene lost 0 bases, with 6 bases spanning the gap. For the CDR3, the DNA is TGTGCCAGCAGTTTATTAGGGCCGAACACCGGGGAGCTGTTTTTT. Translated, it gives CASSLLGPNTGELFF. The full variable domain, completed using reference TRBV28 and TRBJ2-2, is DVKVTQSSRYLVKRTGEKVFLECVQDMDHENMFWYRQDPGLGLRLIYFSYDVKMKEKGDIPEGYSVSREKKERFSLILESASTNQTSMYLCASSLLGPNTGELFFGEGSRLTVL.

The J gene is TRBJ2-3, the V gene TRBV5-1; 7 bases align to TRBD2. CDR3 size: 15 residues. The junction had 4 bases not matched to a gene; V was cut back by 0 bases and J by 3 bases. Germline V CDR1 and CDR2: SGHRS, YFSETQ. This CDR3 is CASSLAVGLTDTQYF. As DNA, the CDR3 is TGCGCCAGCAGCTTGGCCGTGGGACTAACAGATACGCAGTATTTT.

This chain connects TRBV11-1 to TRBJ2-1; no firm D call. Per germline, CDR1 SGHAT and CDR2 FQDESV (reference sequence). V was clipped by 3 bases and J by 13 bases, with 22 bases between them. CDR3 length equals 15 residues. The CDR3 sequence: CASSFDGRRRVGQFF. DNA for the CDR3: TGTGCCAGCAGCTTCGACGGACGTAGGAGAGTCGGTCAGTTCTTC. The complete variable domain, with remaining parts taken from reference TRBV11-1 and TRBJ2-1, reads EAEVAQSPRYKITEKSQAVAFWCDPISGHATLYWYRQILGQGPELLVQFQDESVVDDSQLPKDRFSAERLKGVDSTLKIQPAELGDSAMYLCASSFDGRRRVGQFFGPGTRLTVL.

This chain uses TRBV5-4 with TRBJ2-3; TRBD2 aligns across 13 bases. Germline values: CDR1 SGHNT, CDR2 YYREEE (reference sequence). The CDR3 has 16 amino acids. V dropped 3 bases and J dropped 1; count of bases not matched to a gene: 2. As DNA, the CDR3 is TGTGCCAGCAGCTCGGGACTAGCGGGGCGCACAGATACGCAGTATTTT. This sequence encodes CASSSGLAGRTDTQYF. The entire variable domain, with the rest obtained from reference TRBV5-4 and TRBJ2-3, is as follows: ETGVTQSPTHLIKTRGQQVTLRCSSQSGHNTVSWYQQALGQGPQFIFQYYREEENGRGNFPPRFSGLQFPNYSSELNVNALELDDSALYLCASSSGLAGRTDTQYFGPGTRLTVL.

This clone was counted at least ten times. This chain connects TRBV9 to TRBJ2-7, with 7 bases fitting TRBD2. The CDR3 spans 15 residues. V shed 4 bases and J 2 bases; nucleotides not matched to a gene: 9. The germline gives CDR1 SGDLS, CDR2 YYNGEE. The CDR3 loop is CASSLGGSGTYEQYF. The CDR3 nucleotides are TGTGCCAGCAGCTTAGGCGGGAGCGGGACCTACGAGCAGTACTTC.

V gene TRBV30 combines with J gene TRBJ1-1; no clear D gene. In germline, CDR1 is GTSNPN, CDR2 SVGIG (reference sequence). Trimming left V 2 bases short and J 0 bases short, with 7 bases between. This CDR3 has 13 amino acids. The CDR3 is CAWSTDLNTEAFF. The CDR3 coding sequence is TGTGCCTGGAGTACGGATCTGAACACTGAAGCTTTCTTT.

This chain joins TRBV7-2 and TRBJ2-2; D call uncertain. The CDR3 sequence is 13 residues long. The V gene's germline CDR1 is SGHTA and CDR2 FQGNSA. Trimming stripped 5 bases from V and 5 bases from J, with 9 bases between. The CDR3 reads CASSRDPTGELFF. CDR3 DNA sequence: TGTGCCAGCAGCCGTGACCCGACCGGGGAGCTGTTTTTT.

The chain has TRBV7-2 and TRBJ2-7; D is unclear. Germline V gene data show CDR1 as SGHTA and CDR2 as FQGNSA. This CDR3 is 11 amino acids long. The V gene lost 6 bases and the J gene lost 2 bases, with 5 bases spanning the gap. In nucleotides, the CDR3 is TGTGCCAGCAGTTCTACCTACGAGCAGTACTTC. Its translation: CASSSTYEQYF. Full variable domain (rest looked up from reference TRBV7-2 and TRBJ2-7): GAGVSQSPSNKVTEKGKDVELRCDPISGHTALYWYRQSLGQGLEFLIYFQGNSAPDKSGLPSDRFSAERTGGSVSTLTIQRTQQEDSAVYLCASSSTYEQYFGPGTRLTVT.

J is TRBJ2-7 and V is TRBV6-1, with a tentative D call TRBD1 (6 bases). Germline values: CDR1 MNHNS, CDR2 SASEGT. The V end lost 5 bases, the J end lost 6 bases, and 8 bases lay between the germline ends. CDR3 length equals 11 residues. CDR3 in amino acids: CASSQGSEQYF. DNA of the CDR3: TGTGCCAGCAGTCAGGGGAGCGAGCAGTACTTC.

A note on this clone: The sample contains more than one DNA sequence encoding this CDR3. The chain carries TRBV18 and TRBJ2-7, with a possible D match to TRBD2 (6 bases). There are 13 residues in the CDR3. With 0 bases removed from V and 3 bases from J, the gap between germline ends came to 6 bases. Germline V gene data show CDR1 as KGHSH and CDR2 as LQKENI. In DNA form, the CDR3 reads TGTGCCAGCTCACCACCGGGAGGCTACGAGCAGTACTTC. Translated: CASSPPGGYEQYF. The full variable domain, with the rest looked up from reference TRBV18 and TRBJ2-7, is NAGVMQNPRHLVRRRGQEARLRCSPMKGHSHVYWYRQLPEEGLKFMVYLQKENIIDESGMPKERFSAEFPKEGPSILRIQQVVRGDSAAYFCASSPPGGYEQYFGPGTRLTVT.

The chain has TRBV28 and TRBJ2-7; 7 nucleotides line up with TRBD2. Germline V CDR1 and CDR2: MDHEN, SYDVKM. V lost 5 bases to trimming and J lost 5 bases; unmatched junction nucleotides: 12. There are 15 residues in the CDR3. CDR3 nucleotide sequence: TGTGCCAGCAGTCCGTTCGCGGGAGTCTGGCACGAGCAGTACTTC. Encoded protein: CASSPFAGVWHEQYF.

V usage is TRBV11-2 and J usage is TRBJ2-7; D possibly corresponds to TRBD1 (6 bases). Trimming stripped 1 base from V and 0 bases from J, with 10 bases between. The CDR3 spans 15 residues. From germline, CDR1 is SGHAT and CDR2 FQNNGV. CDR3 nucleotide sequence: TGTGCCAGCAGCTTAGCGCAGGGGATCTCCTACGAGCAGTACTTC. It translates to CASSLAQGISYEQYF.

J is TRBJ2-3 and V is TRBV25-1, with 8 bases aligning to TRBD2. The J segment lost 4 bases and the V segment lost 5 bases, leaving 11 bases of the junction unmatched. Germline V gene lookup returns CDR1 MGHDK and CDR2 SYGVNS. The CDR3 has 16 amino acids. The CDR3 DNA sequence: TGTGCCAGCAGTCCCGTAGCGGGATCGGGCCCAGATACGCAGTATTTT. It specifies CASSPVAGSGPDTQYF.

The chain has TRBV7-2 and TRBJ2-5; 8 nucleotides line up with TRBD1. CDR1 SGHTA and CDR2 FQGNSA come from the germline V gene. The J segment lost 5 bases and the V segment lost 6 bases, leaving 5 bases of the junction unmatched. The CDR3 is 13 amino acids. CDR3 amino acids: CASRKDRVETQYF. The CDR3 nucleotides are TGTGCCAGCAGAAAGGACAGGGTGGAGACCCAGTACTTC.

This clone has more than one count but fewer than ten. This chain connects TRBV6-5 to TRBJ1-4; 9 bases map to TRBD1. Trimming took 4 bases from V and 6 from J; bases not matched to a gene: 3. Germline-derived CDR1 and CDR2 are MNHEY and SVGAGI. CDR3 size: 14 residues. The CDR3 sequence: CASSSWTGDEKLFF. The CDR3 DNA is TGTGCCAGCAGTTCCTGGACAGGGGATGAAAAACTGTTTTTT.

CDR3 protein: CATGLAGSYNEQFF. As DNA, the CDR3 is TGTGCCACCGGACTAGCGGGATCCTACAATGAGCAGTTCTTC. The chain joins TRBV28 to TRBJ2-1, with TRBD2 matching 12 bases. This CDR3 is 14 amino acids long. V was pared by 10 bases and J by 1 base, with 2 bases of the junction left unmatched. Germline loops: CDR1 MDHEN, CDR2 SYDVKM.

The rearrangement links TRBV11-2 to TRBJ2-3, with 7 bases identical to TRBD2. Germline assignment: CDR1 SGHAT and CDR2 FQNNGV. The CDR3 has 17 residues. Germline trimming cut 1 base from V and 4 bases from J; bases unmatched to any gene: 11. This CDR3 reads CASSLGWSLASADTQYF. The CDR3 region has the DNA TGTGCCAGCAGCTTAGGTTGGTCACTAGCGTCTGCAGATACGCAGTATTTT.

The V call is TRBV5-6, the J call TRBJ1-1; TRBD1 matches at 9 bases. Germline values: CDR1 SGHDT, CDR2 YYEEEE. V was pared by 0 bases and J by 6 bases, with 3 bases of the junction left unmatched. The CDR3 runs 14 residues. The CDR3 sequence: CASSLGTGVAEAFF. The CDR3 DNA is TGTGCCAGCAGCTTGGGGACAGGGGTGGCTGAAGCTTTCTTT.

The chain employs TRBV6-1 and TRBJ1-4, with D unclear. V lost 8 bases to trimming and J lost 8 bases, with 12 bases between them. The CDR3 has 12 residues. Looked up from germline, CDR1 is MNHNS and CDR2 is SASEGT. In DNA form, the CDR3 reads TGTGCCAGCGTAGGCGGAGGGGAAAAACTGTTTTTT. This sequence encodes CASVGGGEKLFF.

This chain links TRBV12-5 with TRBJ2-1; D is uncertain. CDR3 length equals 12 residues. V was cut by 1 base and J by 9 bases, with 7 bases left in between. Germline V gives CDR1 LGHNT, CDR2 FRNRAP. CDR3 in amino acids: CASGLGWGEQFF. The CDR3 region has the DNA TGTGCTAGTGGTTTGGGTTGGGGTGAGCAGTTCTTC.

J is TRBJ2-3 and V is TRBV7-6; unclear D gene. The CDR3 spans 14 residues. Trimming stripped 5 bases from V and 0 bases from J, with 9 bases between. The germline CDR1 and CDR2 sequences are SGHVS and FNYEAQ. The CDR3 protein is CASSPSTSTDTQYF. The CDR3 nucleotides are TGTGCCAGCAGCCCCTCGACTAGCACAGATACGCAGTATTTT. The full variable domain, its missing parts supplied by reference TRBV7-6 and TRBJ2-3, is GAGVSQSPRYKVTKRGQDVALRCDPISGHVSLYWYRQALGQGPEFLTYFNYEAQQDKSGLPNDRFSAERPEGSISTLTIQRTEQRDSAMYRCASSPSTSTDTQYFGPGTRLTVL.

The chain employs TRBV28 and TRBJ2-7; D call uncertain. V lost 2 bases and J 6 bases, leaving 11 bases between the germline ends. The CDR3 is made up of 13 amino acids. Germline V CDR1 and CDR2: MDHEN, SYDVKM. The CDR3 bases are TGTGCCAGCAGTTTAGTGGCCATGATCGAGCAGTACTTC. This encodes CASSLVAMIEQYF.